This T cell receptor (beta chain) comes out of a study of read filtering for tumor transcriptome and immune sequencing. Across the whole study: The cohort had some 17 men and more than 11 women aged about 45 to 80, mean about 68 years.

From approximately 430 ng of RNA, a library with molecular barcoded alpha/delta and beta/gamma adaptors was made. TCRdb used MiXCR to reprocess the reads, holding one entry per CDR3 protein. The data show fewer than 45,000 distinct CDR3 sequences, with over 10% seen just once and around 30% held by the top ten. Per germline, CDR1 MNHNY and CDR2 SVGAGI (reference sequence). The CDR3 covers 15 residues. V dropped 2 bases and J dropped 6; count of bases not matched to a gene: 8. This clonotype was recorded at least ten times. This clonotype was sampled from a donor at least 40 years old with multiple myeloma. This chain links TRBV6-6 with TRBJ2-7; 9 bases are a match to TRBD1. Sequencing was carried out using a population of CD138-negative cells sorted from bone marrow. The CDR3 spells CASSYPGQGKGEQYF. CDR3 nucleotides: TGTGCCAGCAGTTACCCGGGACAGGGTAAAGGCGAGCAGTACTTC.